Shown below are 26 T cell receptor beta chains from a single sample sequenced in a study of identifying expanded T cells in peripheral blood. Sequenced by immunoSEQ multiplex PCR; TCRdb stores in-frame clones only, minus some. The profile covers about 80,000 clones, with 70% to 90% appearing a single time and 7.3% taken by the ten largest. The sample taken for sequencing was blood. The receptor source for this set is a person aged 18 to 69 in good health.

The genes are TRBV19 and TRBJ1-5; a possible D gene is TRBD1 (5 bases). V lost 7 bases to trimming and J lost 5 bases, with 12 bases between them. Per germline, CDR1 LNHDA and CDR2 SQIVND (reference sequence). This CDR3 has 13 amino acids. CDR3 nucleotides: TGTGCCAGTACCCAGGGTAGATATCAGCCCCAGCATTTT. Its translation is CASTQGRYQPQHF. Full variable domain (remainder filled in from reference TRBV19 and TRBJ1-5): DGGITQSPKYLFRKEGQNVTLSCEQNLNHDAMYWYRQDPGQGLRLIYYSQIVNDFQKGDIAEGYSVSREKKESFPLTVTSAQKNPTAFYLCASTQGRYQPQHFGDGTRLSIL.

J is TRBJ2-5 and V is TRBV5-6; the D call may be TRBD1 or TRBD2 (5 bases each). V dropped 4 bases and J dropped 5 bases, with 18 bases sitting between them. This CDR3 contains 15 residues. Germline CDR1 is SGHDT and CDR2 is YYEEEE. CDR3 residues: CASSLPTVGEETQYF. CDR3 in DNA: TGTGCCAGCAGCCTGCCTACGGTAGGGGAGGAGACCCAGTACTTC.

The CDR3 protein is CASSVGLTNYGYTF. For the CDR3, the DNA is TGTGCCAGCAGCGTAGGTTTAACTAACTATGGCTACACCTTC. The J gene is TRBJ1-2, the V gene TRBV9, with D unresolved. CDR3 length equals 14 residues. The V gene's germline CDR1 is SGDLS and CDR2 YYNGEE. V was shortened by 0 bases and J by 0 bases, with 6 bases between the two germline ends.

The V gene is TRBV18, the J gene TRBJ2-5, with TRBD1 as a possible D gene (7 bases). Looked up from germline, CDR1 is KGHSH and CDR2 is LQKENI. The CDR3 loop spans 13 amino acids. Trimming cost V 5 bases and J 3 bases, with 10 bases left between them. This chain's CDR3 is CASSGGGEETQYF. The CDR3 coding sequence is TGTGCCAGCTCAGGAGGGGGCGAAGAGACCCAGTACTTC.

V gene TRBV9 combines with J gene TRBJ2-5; unclear D gene. The CDR3 contains 15 residues. V lost 3 bases to trimming and J lost 5 bases, with 17 bases between them. CDR1 and CDR2 from the germline V gene are SGDLS and YYNGEE. CDR3 amino acids: CASSAGSTLMETQYF. In DNA form, the CDR3 reads TGTGCCAGCAGCGCAGGCTCCACCTTGATGGAGACCCAGTACTTC.

The rearrangement uses TRBV5-6 and TRBJ1-1; 7 bases fit TRBD1. The CDR3 covers 15 residues. Trimming cost V 4 bases and J 1 base; bases outside gene matches: 7. Germline V lookup: CDR1 SGHDT, CDR2 YYEEEE. CDR3 in amino acids: CASSQRGRGNTEAFF. In nucleotides, the CDR3 is TGTGCCAGCAGCCAAAGGGGGCGGGGGAACACTGAAGCTTTCTTT.

The V call is TRBV10-3, the J call TRBJ2-3, with 9 positions matching TRBD1. The V segment lost 9 bases and the J segment 4 bases; nucleotides outside the gene matches: 8. The V gene's germline CDR1 is ENHRY and CDR2 SYGVKD. The CDR3 contains 14 residues. Here the CDR3 reads CAMGTGSGADTQYF. CDR3 sequence (DNA): TGTGCCATGGGGACAGGGAGTGGGGCAGATACGCAGTATTTT.

The rearrangement joins TRBV7-9 to TRBJ2-7; D might be TRBD1 (5 bases). CDR3 length: 12 residues. From germline, CDR1 is SEHNR and CDR2 FQNEAQ (reference sequence). V lost 4 bases, J lost 6 bases, and 10 bases lay in between. In nucleotides, the CDR3 is TGTGCCAGCAGCTCCCAGGGTACCGAGCAGTACTTC. Its protein product is CASSSQGTEQYF.

The chain has TRBV30 and TRBJ2-3, with 7 nucleotides matching TRBD1. The CDR3 sequence is 14 residues long. Per germline, CDR1 GTSNPN and CDR2 SVGIG (reference sequence). The V gene end was trimmed by 2 bases and the J gene end by 1 base; junction bases not matched to a gene: 3. As DNA, the CDR3 is TGTGCCTGGAGTCCGGGGACAGGCACAGATACGCAGTATTTT. It encodes CAWSPGTGTDTQYF.

This clone appeared once. This rearrangement joins TRBV19 to TRBJ1-4; D is unclear. In germline, CDR1 is LNHDA, CDR2 SQIVND (reference sequence). The length of the CDR3 is 12 residues. V lost 4 bases, J lost 7 bases, and 7 bases lay in between. CDR3 amino acids: CASSREGEKLFF. CDR3 in DNA: TGTGCCAGTAGTAGAGAGGGTGAAAAACTGTTTTTT.

This clone came up once. The chain recombines TRBV5-6 with TRBJ2-1; 7 bases are shared with TRBD1. The CDR3 is 15 residues long. Per the germline V gene, CDR1 is SGHDT and CDR2 is YYEEEE. The ends lost 4 bases at V and 5 bases at J; junction bases unmatched: 9. CDR3: CASSQQGTLNNEQFF. The CDR3 DNA follows: TGTGCCAGCAGCCAACAGGGGACCCTTAACAATGAGCAGTTCTTC.

The gene calls are TRBV30 and TRBJ2-1, with D unclear. This CDR3 comprises 16 residues. V was clipped by 0 bases and J by 0 bases, with 12 bases between them. Germline V CDR1 and CDR2: GTSNPN, SVGIG (reference sequence). The CDR3 here is CAWSVPRTNSYNEQFF. In nucleotides, the CDR3 is TGTGCCTGGAGTGTACCGAGGACCAACTCCTACAATGAGCAGTTCTTC.

This chain uses TRBV19 with TRBJ1-1; D is ambiguous. Trimming took 1 base from V and 1 from J, leaving 4 bases between them. The CDR3 is 13 residues long. CDR1 is LNHDA, CDR2 SQIVND, per germline (reference sequence). CDR3 region: CASSIGWNTEAFF. The CDR3 coding sequence is TGTGCCAGTAGTATAGGGTGGAACACTGAAGCTTTCTTT.

This chain links TRBV29-1 with TRBJ1-2, with a tentative D call TRBD1 (6 bases). The CDR3 loop spans 12 amino acids. V gave up 2 bases and J gave up 6 bases, with 10 bases separating them. Germline loops: CDR1 SQVTM, CDR2 ANQGSEA. CDR3 sequence: CSVEPTGHGYTF. The CDR3 nucleotides read TGCAGCGTTGAACCGACAGGTCATGGCTACACCTTC.

V usage is TRBV7-2 and J usage is TRBJ1-5; weak D call: TRBD1 (6 bases). Trimming took 5 bases from V and 1 from J, leaving 12 bases between them. The germline CDR1 and CDR2 sequences are SGHTA and FQGNSA. The CDR3 spans 15 residues. CDR3 sequence (DNA): TGTGCCAGCAGCCCCCCTGGGACAAGCAATCAGCCCCAGCATTTT. Residues: CASSPPGTSNQPQHF.

The chain couples TRBV27 to TRBJ1-3; 8 bases are shared with TRBD1. Germline V gives CDR1 MNHEY, CDR2 SMNVEV (reference sequence). V trimming: 6 bases; J trimming: 4 bases; junction bases outside the gene matches: 8. The CDR3 is made up of 15 amino acids. The CDR3 DNA sequence: TGTGCCAGCAGCCCAGGACAGGGAATCGGAAACACCATATATTTT. Its protein product is CASSPGQGIGNTIYF.

The chain joins TRBV19 to TRBJ2-7, with D possibly being TRBD1 or TRBD2 (5 bases each). The CDR3 loop spans 14 amino acids. From germline, CDR1 is LNHDA and CDR2 SQIVND (reference sequence). Trimming stripped 1 base from V and 3 bases from J, with 10 bases between. The CDR3 protein is CASSIGGSGYEQYF. Written as DNA, the CDR3 is TGTGCCAGTAGTATAGGGGGGTCGGGCTACGAGCAGTACTTC.

The chain recombines TRBV10-2 with TRBJ1-5, with TRBD1 as a possible D gene (5 bases). CDR3 length: 14 amino acids. V lost 0 bases, J lost 5 bases, and 8 bases lay in between. Germline CDR1 is WSHSY and CDR2 is SAAADI. The CDR3 here is CASSESSGDQPQHF. The DNA for the CDR3 is TGCGCCAGCAGTGAGTCTTCGGGGGATCAGCCCCAGCATTTT.

This clone appeared once. The V call is TRBV29-1, the J call TRBJ2-7; TRBD2 agrees at 16 bases. The CDR3 is 14 residues long. V was pared by 6 bases and J by 5 bases, with 4 bases of the junction left unmatched. CDR1 is SQVTM and CDR2 is ANQGSEA in the germline V gene. CDR3 in amino acids: CSVEGLAGGHEQYF. DNA for the CDR3: TGCAGCGTGGAGGGACTAGCGGGAGGGCACGAGCAGTACTTC.

V usage is TRBV5-5 and J usage is TRBJ1-1; perhaps TRBD1 as D (6 bases). This CDR3 is 16 amino acids long. Germline V gene sequence: CDR1 SGHKS, CDR2 YYEKEE (reference sequence). The ends were cut back, 3 bases at V and 1 base at J, with 16 bases in the middle. The CDR3 loop reads CASSSGAGPPNTEAFF. The CDR3 DNA reads as TGTGCCAGCAGCTCAGGGGCAGGGCCCCCGAACACTGAAGCTTTCTTT.

The chain uses TRBV7-6 and TRBJ1-5, with D possibly being TRBD1 (6 bases). Germline V gives CDR1 SGHVS, CDR2 FNYEAQ. The CDR3 totals 15 residues. With 2 bases removed from V and 5 bases from J, the gap between germline ends came to 13 bases. The CDR3 coding sequence is TGTGCCAGCAGCTTAACACAGGGACCTCATCAGCCCCAGCATTTT. Encoded protein: CASSLTQGPHQPQHF.

The V gene is TRBV5-4, the J gene TRBJ2-7; 10 bases map to TRBD2. CDR1 is SGHNT, CDR2 YYREEE, per germline (reference sequence). The trim removed 4 bases at V and 5 bases at J, leaving 6 bases unmatched. This CDR3 region has 14 residues. The chain's CDR3 is CASSPGLAYHEQYF. The CDR3 region has the DNA TGTGCCAGCAGCCCGGGACTAGCGTATCACGAGCAGTACTTC.

Regarding this clone: One end of the junction is discordant with germline, which a read error may explain. The sample has other DNA sequences that encode this CDR3 too. V gene TRBV19 combines with J gene TRBJ2-7; 9 bases line up with TRBD1. Looked up from germline, CDR1 is LNHDA and CDR2 is SQIVND (reference sequence). The CDR3 is 16 amino acids. The CDR3 DNA is TGTGCCAGTAGTCGCGGGCCTCCGGGACAGGGCTACGAACAGTACTTC. It codes for CASSRGPPGQGYEQYF.

The V call is TRBV2, the J call TRBJ1-5; the D is unclear. Trimming removed 4 bases from V and 7 bases from J, with 20 bases in between. Germline CDR1 SNHLY, CDR2 FYNNEI. The CDR3 length is 16 residues. The CDR3 loop reads CASSAPSGLRRQPQHF. The CDR3 DNA follows: TGTGCCAGCAGTGCCCCGTCCGGGCTAAGGCGGCAGCCCCAGCATTTT.

The chain employs TRBV30 and TRBJ1-2, with a possible D match to TRBD1 (5 bases). The CDR3 contains 14 residues. Trimming cost V 0 bases and J 8 bases, with 16 bases left between them. In germline, CDR1 is GTSNPN, CDR2 SVGIG (reference sequence). CDR3 DNA sequence: TGTGCCTGGAGTGTGGGACTAAACATCGGGGGCTACACCTTC. It encodes CAWSVGLNIGGYTF. Drawing the rest from reference TRBV30 and TRBJ1-2, the complete variable domain is SQTIHQWPATLVQPVGSPLSLECTVEGTSNPNLYWYRQAAGRGLQLLFYSVGIGQISSEVPQNLSASRPQDRQFILSSKKLLLSDSGFYLCAWSVGLNIGGYTFGSGTRLTVV.

The CDR3: CASSLQGLDQPQHF. CDR3 nucleotides: TGTGCCAGCAGCCTACAGGGTTTGGATCAGCCCCAGCATTTT. V is TRBV7-2 and J is TRBJ1-5; the D gene is possibly TRBD1 (6 bases). V lost 5 bases to trimming and J lost 5 bases, with 13 bases between them. The germline CDR1 and CDR2 sequences are SGHTA and FQGNSA. The CDR3 consists of 14 residues.